Ten or more counts support the clone carrying this T cell receptor beta chain. Its specificity is not known. The CDR3 is made up of 14 amino acids. The V and J ends lost 0 bases and 3 bases respectively, with 12 bases between them. Germline V gives CDR1 DFQATT, CDR2 SNEGSKA (reference sequence). The data are from a study of identical twins. Study results and limitations: Interpretation of the results relied on cross-sectional statistical analysis and not on following the same donors. Cord blood's abundant beta clonotypes had fewer insertions, unlike memory repertoires.

Each CDR3 protein is one row after TCRdb ran MiXCR on the 5' RACE reads. The sample carries under 350,000 distinct CDR3 sequences, just under 9.5% recorded once. These same data were also listed under a study on yellow fever vaccine responses in identical twins.

The sequenced sample was CD8+ T cells sorted from blood. V gene TRBV20-1 combines with J gene TRBJ2-7; D is uncertain. The source is a woman younger than 35 in good health. The DNA of the CDR3 is TGCAGTGCTAGAGACCTTGGGCAGAACTACGAGCAGTACTTC. This gives the protein CSARDLGQNYEQYF.